This T cell receptor beta chain was obtained from a study of blood T cells in healthy people across ages. Combining a sample-barcoded 5' primer with a J-beta primer mix, a second PCR ran for roughly 7 to 12 cycles. TCRdb re-called the 5' RACE reads through MiXCR, storing one row per CDR3 protein. The data hold 890,000 or so distinct CDR3 sequences, with less than 80% observed a single time. Germline V gene data show CDR1 as DFQATT and CDR2 as SNEGSKA (reference sequence). The V gene lost 3 bases and the J gene lost 4 bases, with 7 bases spanning the gap. CDR3 length: 11 amino acids. This clonotype has only a few counts.

The sample comprised blood. This TCR derives from a young man in good health. The chain recombines TRBV20-1 with TRBJ2-7; D ambiguous. CDR3 nucleotide sequence: TGCAGTGCTAGGGTTATTTACGAGCAGTACTTC. This gives the protein CSARVIYEQYF.